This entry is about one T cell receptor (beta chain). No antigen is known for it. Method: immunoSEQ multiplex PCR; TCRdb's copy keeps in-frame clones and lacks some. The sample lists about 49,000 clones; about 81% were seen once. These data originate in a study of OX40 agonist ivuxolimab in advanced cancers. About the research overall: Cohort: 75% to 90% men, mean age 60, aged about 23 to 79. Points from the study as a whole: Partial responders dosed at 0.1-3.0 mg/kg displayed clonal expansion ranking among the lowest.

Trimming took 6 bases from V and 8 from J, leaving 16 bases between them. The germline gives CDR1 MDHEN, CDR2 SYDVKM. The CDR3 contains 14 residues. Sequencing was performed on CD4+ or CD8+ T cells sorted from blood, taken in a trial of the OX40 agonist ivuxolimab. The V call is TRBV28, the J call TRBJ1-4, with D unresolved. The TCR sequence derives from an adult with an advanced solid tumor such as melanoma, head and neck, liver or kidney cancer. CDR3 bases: TGTGCCAGCAGCCCGACGGTCCCCAAAGAAAAACTGTTTTTT. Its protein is CASSPTVPKEKLFF.